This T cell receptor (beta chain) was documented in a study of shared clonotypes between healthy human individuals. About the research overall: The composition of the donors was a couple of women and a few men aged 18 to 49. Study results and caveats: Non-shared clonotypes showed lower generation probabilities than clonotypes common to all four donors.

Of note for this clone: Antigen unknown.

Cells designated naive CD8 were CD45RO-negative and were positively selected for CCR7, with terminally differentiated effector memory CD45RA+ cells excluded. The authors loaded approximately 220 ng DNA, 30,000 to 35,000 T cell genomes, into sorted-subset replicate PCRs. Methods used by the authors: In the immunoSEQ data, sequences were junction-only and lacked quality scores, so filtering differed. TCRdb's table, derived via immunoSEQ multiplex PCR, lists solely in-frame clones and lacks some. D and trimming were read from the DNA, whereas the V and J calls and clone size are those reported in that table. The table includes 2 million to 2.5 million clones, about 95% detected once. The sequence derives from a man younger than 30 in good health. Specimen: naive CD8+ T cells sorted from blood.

The CDR3 reads CAISDGTNLQETQYF. CDR3 coding DNA: TGTGCCATCAGTGACGGGACAAACCTCCAAGAGACCCAGTACTTC. The chain joins TRBV10-3 to TRBJ2-5; D is possibly TRBD1 (6 bases). The V gene's germline CDR1 is ENHRY and CDR2 SYGVKD. CDR3 size: 15 residues. V was trimmed by 3 bases and J by 1 base, leaving 12 bases between them.